Each of the 9 T cell receptor beta chains below was sequenced from the same sample in a study of cytotoxic CD8 clonotypes in ibrutinib-treated CLL. Clones were sequenced by immunoSEQ multiplex PCR, and TCRdb holds only the in-frame ones, with some missing. The repertoire includes 250,000 or so clones, under 75% of them detected once, and less than 20% sits in the top ten. Sequenced material: PBMCs, taken after 24 months of ibrutinib treatment. The receptors stem from a human donor with chronic lymphocytic leukemia.

V is TRBV29-1 and J is TRBJ2-3; D possibly corresponds to TRBD2 (5 bases). This CDR3 contains 12 residues. Per germline, CDR1 SQVTM and CDR2 ANQGSEA. Trimming shortened V by 7 bases and J by 1 base, and 9 bases separated the two germline ends. In DNA form, the CDR3 reads TGCAGCGACGAGGGAGGCACAGATACGCAGTATTTT. It codes for CSDEGGTDTQYF.

This chain links TRBV10-2 with TRBJ1-1; D unclear. Trimming stripped 8 bases from V and 3 bases from J, with 13 bases between. The CDR3 sequence is 13 residues long. Germline lookup yields CDR1 WSHSY and CDR2 SAAADI. The CDR3 bases are TGCGCCAGCCCATCTTGGGAGGACACTGAAGCTTTCTTT. Translated: CASPSWEDTEAFF.

The V gene is TRBV6-5, the J gene TRBJ1-1; no firm D call. Trimming cost V 0 bases and J 6 bases, with 11 bases left between them. Germline CDR1 reads MNHEY; CDR2 reads SVGAGI. The CDR3 is 14 amino acids. The CDR3: CASSYSLNRPEAFF. DNA of the CDR3: TGTGCCAGCAGTTACTCCCTTAACCGGCCTGAAGCTTTCTTT.

On this clone: Germline and junction disagree at one end, which may indicate a read error. The CDR3 bases are TGTGCTAGCAGCTTAGGGCCTGGGAGACAGGGGGCCAACGAGCAGTACTTC. It encodes CASSLGPGRQGANEQYF. The chain couples TRBV7-7 to TRBJ2-7; 10 bases agree with TRBD1. The germline CDR1 and CDR2 sequences are SSHAT and FNYEAQ (reference sequence). This CDR3 has 17 residues.

This clone was recorded only once. This chain uses TRBV4-2 with TRBJ2-5; 13 bases line up with TRBD2. The junction had 12 bases not matched to a gene; V was cut back by 3 bases and J by 5 bases. The CDR3 sequence is 18 residues long. Germline lookup yields CDR1 LGHNA and CDR2 YNFKEQ. The CDR3 region has the DNA TGTGCCAGCAGCCACCTAAGTACCGGGACTAGCGGGAAGGAGACCCAGTACTTC. Amino acids: CASSHLSTGTSGKETQYF.

J is TRBJ1-2 and V is TRBV7-6, with 8 bases matching TRBD1. V lost 1 base, J lost 8 bases, and 6 bases stayed unmatched. Germline V gene sequence: CDR1 SGHVS, CDR2 FNYEAQ. The CDR3 runs 14 residues. CDR3 sequence reads: CASSLDDRGYGYTF. The CDR3 DNA follows: TGTGCCAGCAGCTTAGATGACAGGGGATACGGCTACACCTTC. The variable domain in full, completed from reference TRBV7-6 and TRBJ1-2, reads GAGVSQSPRYKVTKRGQDVALRCDPISGHVSLYWYRQALGQGPEFLTYFNYEAQQDKSGLPNDRFSAERPEGSISTLTIQRTEQRDSAMYRCASSLDDRGYGYTFGSGTRLTVV.

In the case of this clone: Its ends do not fully match the called genes, so a read error is possible. Other DNA sequences within the sample encode an identical CDR3. This chain joins TRBV6-5 and TRBJ1-3; 7 positions agree with TRBD1. This CDR3 has 15 amino acids. Germline CDR1 reads MNHEY; CDR2 reads SVGAGI. This CDR3 is CASSRQGLEGNTIYF. In nucleotides, the CDR3 is TGTGCCAGCAGCCGACAGGGCCTGGAAGGAAATACCATATATTTT.

The genes are TRBV5-1 and TRBJ1-2, with D maybe TRBD1 (5 bases). CDR1 and CDR2 from the germline V gene are SGHRS and YFSETQ. The CDR3 contains 14 residues. V lost 6 bases and J lost 6, with 18 bases in between. CDR3 nucleotide sequence: TGCGCCAGCAAAAGTACAGGCGCGGAGCATGGCTACACCTTC. It translates to CASKSTGAEHGYTF. The full variable domain, completed using reference TRBV5-1 and TRBJ1-2, is KAGVTQTPRYLIKTRGQQVTLSCSPISGHRSVSWYQQTPGQGLQFLFEYFSETQRNKGNFPGRFSGRQFSNSRSEMNVSTLELGDSALYLCASKSTGAEHGYTFGSGTRLTVV.

This clone was detected only once. V and J are TRBV28 and TRBJ2-3, with 10 bases identical to TRBD2. The germline gives CDR1 MDHEN, CDR2 SYDVKM. This CDR3 is built from 15 residues. J lost 4 bases, V lost 5 bases, and 6 bases had no gene match. In DNA form, the CDR3 reads TGTGCCAGCAGTGCTAGCGGGAGAATGGCAGATACGCAGTATTTT. Translation: CASSASGRMADTQYF.